This TCR beta chain was observed in a study of immune evolution from preneoplasia to lung adenocarcinoma. Sequenced by immunoSEQ multiplex PCR; TCRdb stores in-frame clones only, minus some. The table has about 9,600 clones, 90% seen once; the top ten hold 2% to 2.5%. This clone appeared a single time. Germline-derived CDR1 and CDR2 are MGHDK and SYGVNS. V lost 8 bases, J lost 1 base, and 11 bases lay in between. The CDR3 contains 13 residues. The material sequenced was FFPE invasive lung adenocarcinoma tissue. The chain joins TRBV25-1 to TRBJ1-1; D remains ambiguous. The TCR comes from a person aged 65-85 years with invasive lung adenocarcinoma. Written as DNA, the CDR3 is TGTGCCAGCCAAGGACGAGGGAACACTGAAGCTTTCTTT. Translation: CASQGRGNTEAFF.